This T cell receptor (beta chain) appears in the sequencing data of a study of cytomegalovirus exposure and HLA in healthy donors. The CDR3 totals 16 residues. CDR1 and CDR2 (germline): SEHNR, FQNEAQ (reference sequence). J was trimmed by 9 bases and V by 6 bases; bases with no gene match: 17. The PCR contained 60 Vbeta and 13 Jbeta primers. Profiling relied on immunoSEQ multiplex PCR, and the TCRdb table lists in-frame clones only, not all of them. This table holds some 200,000 clones, over 65% found once. The chain is built from TRBV7-9 and TRBJ2-5; TRBD2 aligns across 9 bases. The source is a woman aged 50 to 60 in good health and CMV-seropositive. Source material: PBMCs. The CDR3 coding sequence is TGTGCCAGCAGACCTCTCTCTAGCGGGGAGTGGGGAGCCCAGTACTTC. Translated: CASRPLSSGEWGAQYF.